This TCR beta chain appears in the sequencing data of a study of shared clonotypes between healthy human individuals. As handled by the study authors: Junction-only sequences without quality scores came from ImmunoSEQ, so filtering differed. The data were produced by immunoSEQ multiplex PCR, yet TCRdb's version contains in-frame clones alone and is incomplete. V and J calls and clone size are as listed in that table; D and trimming were resolved from the DNA. This sample has roughly 1,500,000 clones, with nearly 99% found just once. The V gene lost 2 bases and the J gene lost 8 bases, with 17 bases spanning the gap. The CDR3 has 15 residues. Germline V lookup: CDR1 SGDLS, CDR2 YYNGEE.

This chain uses TRBV9 with TRBJ1-5; D may be TRBD1 (6 bases). The sequence was obtained from a man aged 25 to 40 in good health. The sequencing sample was made of naive CD4+ T cells sorted from blood. Subset here: CD45RA+ positively selected. DNA for the CDR3: TGTGCCAGCAGCGTCTCAGGGGCACCCAGGGAGCCCCAGCATTTT. Its protein is CASSVSGAPREPQHF.